The 11 T cell receptor beta chains below come from one sample, sequenced in a study of blood T cell repertoires in COVID-19. Assay: immunoSEQ multiplex PCR; the TCRdb copy retains only in-frame clones and omits some. The table records some 220,000 clones, about 82% of them present only once. The sequencing input was peripheral blood. Every receptor here comes from a woman aged 70-85 years with COVID-19, enrolled during active disease.

The chain joins TRBV6-5 to TRBJ2-5, with 12 bases identical to TRBD2. The CDR3 runs to 16 residues. With 2 bases clipped from V and 3 bases from J, the junction kept 4 bases outside the gene matches. CDR1 is MNHEY, CDR2 SVGAGI, per germline. In DNA form, the CDR3 reads TGTGCCAGCAGTTACGCCGGACTAGCGGGGAAAGAGACCCAGTACTTC. Translation: CASSYAGLAGKETQYF.

The CDR3 region is CARTRGHNEKLFF. DNA for the CDR3: TGCGCCAGGACCAGGGGGCATAATGAAAAACTGTTTTTT. The V gene is TRBV5-1, the J gene TRBJ1-4; 8 positions match TRBD1. The ends lost 8 bases at V and 4 bases at J; junction bases unmatched: 4. The CDR3 extends over 13 amino acids. Germline CDR1 SGHRS, CDR2 YFSETQ.

The chain is built from TRBV19 and TRBJ1-3; 7 positions agree with TRBD1. There are 18 residues in the CDR3. Per germline, CDR1 LNHDA and CDR2 SQIVND (reference sequence). V trimming: 3 bases; J trimming: 0 bases; junction bases outside the gene matches: 11. CDR3 region: CASSMGRGLPYSGNTIYF. For the CDR3, the DNA is TGTGCCAGTAGTATGGGTAGGGGGCTTCCTTACTCTGGAAACACCATATATTTT.

The rearrangement uses TRBV9 and TRBJ1-3; D unclear. Per germline, CDR1 SGDLS and CDR2 YYNGEE. V gave up 0 bases and J gave up 0 bases, with 4 bases separating them. The CDR3 totals 14 residues. The CDR3 DNA is TGTGCCAGCAGCGTAGACAGCTCTGGAAACACCATATATTTT. It is translated as CASSVDSSGNTIYF.

This chain links TRBV27 with TRBJ2-7; TRBD2 agrees at 7 bases. Germline V lookup: CDR1 MNHEY, CDR2 SMNVEV (reference sequence). Losses at the gene ends were 7 bases for V and 0 bases for J; bases not matched to a gene: 6. The CDR3 runs to 14 residues. CDR3 protein: CASKLAQSSYEQYF. In nucleotides, the CDR3 is TGTGCCAGCAAACTAGCGCAAAGCTCCTACGAGCAGTACTTC.

CDR3 coding DNA: TGTGCCAGCAGTCAATTACGCGGGACTAGCGGGACTAACACCGGGGAGCTGTTTTTT. It is translated as CASSQLRGTSGTNTGELFF. The chain has TRBV27 and TRBJ2-2, with 13 bases lining up with TRBD2. V gave up 5 bases and J gave up 2 bases; unmatched junction bases: 11. Germline lookup yields CDR1 MNHEY and CDR2 SMNVEV (reference sequence). The CDR3 runs to 19 residues.

The rearrangement joins TRBV11-3 to TRBJ2-1; D possibly corresponds to TRBD1 (6 bases). This CDR3 region has 14 residues. V was trimmed by 5 bases and J by 5 bases, leaving 13 bases between them. Germline CDR1 SGHNT, CDR2 YENEEA. CDR3 protein: CASSKPGVHNEQFF. In DNA form, the CDR3 reads TGTGCCAGCAGCAAGCCAGGGGTCCACAATGAGCAGTTCTTC.

J is TRBJ2-3 and V is TRBV6-4; 7 bases are a match to TRBD1. Germline V gives CDR1 MRHNA, CDR2 SNTAGT. This CDR3 has 14 residues. Trimming removed 6 bases from V and 2 bases from J; junction bases left unmatched: 5. CDR3 sequence reads: CASSLEGATDTQYF. For the CDR3, the DNA is TGTGCCAGCAGCCTTGAGGGGGCCACAGATACGCAGTATTTT.

This clone was detected only a few times. The V gene is TRBV7-2, the J gene TRBJ1-2; TRBD1 aligns across 12 bases. The V gene's germline CDR1 is SGHTA and CDR2 FQGNSA. The length of the CDR3 is 13 residues. Germline trimming cut 3 bases from V and 9 bases from J; bases unmatched to any gene: 2. The CDR3 region is CASSLGQGASYTF. CDR3 DNA sequence: TGTGCCAGCAGCTTGGGACAGGGGGCTAGCTACACCTTC.

The chain employs TRBV29-1 and TRBJ2-6; D not certain. This CDR3 contains 14 residues. V was trimmed by 2 bases and J by 4 bases, leaving 9 bases between them. Germline CDR1 SQVTM, CDR2 ANQGSEA. CDR3 loop: CSVESAYGANVLTF. The CDR3 nucleotides read TGCAGCGTTGAAAGCGCCTACGGGGCCAACGTCCTGACTTTC.

The chain links TRBV19 to TRBJ1-2; D perhaps matches TRBD1 (5 bases). V gave up 3 bases and J gave up 3 bases, with 11 bases separating them. The CDR3 loop spans 14 amino acids. Germline V lookup: CDR1 LNHDA, CDR2 SQIVND (reference sequence). The CDR3 spells CASSISRDDYGYTF. For the CDR3, the DNA is TGTGCCAGTAGTATCTCGCGGGACGACTATGGCTACACCTTC. The full variable domain, rest sourced from reference TRBV19 and TRBJ1-2, is DGGITQSPKYLFRKEGQNVTLSCEQNLNHDAMYWYRQDPGQGLRLIYYSQIVNDFQKGDIAEGYSVSREKKESFPLTVTSAQKNPTAFYLCASSISRDDYGYTFGSGTRLTVV.